Listed here is a single T cell receptor beta chain. Its antigen is not identified. Time point reported: baseline pretreatment blood. Treatment indicated: 15 Gy SBRT to primary tumor, nephrectomy 4 weeks later. This sample was included in a study of radiation and T cells in renal cell carcinoma. Looking at the study overall: Nephrectomy followed 15 Gy stereotactic body radiation by 4 weeks.

The CDR3 contains 17 residues. The V gene's germline CDR1 is MNHEY and CDR2 SMNVEV (reference sequence). Unmatched junction bases numbered 13, after V lost 6 bases and J lost 2 bases. Assay used: immunoSEQ multiplex PCR; TCRdb lists only in-frame clones, some missing. The data hold 150,000 or so clones, with over 80% observed a single time. Study observations and caveats: From baseline, blood top tumor clonotypes peaked at 2 weeks post-radiation.

This sequence originates from a woman in her fifties or sixties with renal cell carcinoma. V gene TRBV27 combines with J gene TRBJ1-5; 7 bases line up with TRBD1. The sample in question was blood, obtained from a patient whose treatment included radiotherapy and nephrectomy. The DNA for the CDR3 is TGTGCCAGCAGCCCAAACAGGGGAGGCCTACGCAATCAGCCCCAGCATTTT. It codes for CASSPNRGGLRNQPQHF.